The 6 T cell receptor beta chains below all came from one sample that was sequenced in a study of T cells in Graves' hyperthyroidism and ophthalmopathy. Researchers amplified the TCR beta CDR3 regions from RNA transcripts. An initial round of RT-PCR targeting the TCR CDR3 relied on the HTBI primer set. Via MiXCR, TCRdb re-called the multiplex PCR reads, giving one row per CDR3 protein. The repertoire holds some 370,000 distinct CDR3 sequences, roughly 13% seen once, with 25% to 30% in the top ten. Specimen: blood. These receptors were collected from a man between 50 and 59 years old with Graves' ophthalmopathy.

This clonotype appeared a few times. V is TRBV7-8 and J is TRBJ1-1, with D unclear. This CDR3 has 14 residues. Trimming cost V 0 bases and J 0 bases, with 5 bases left between them. Germline V gene lookup returns CDR1 SGHVS and CDR2 FQNEAQ. This CDR3 reads CASSLADLNTEAFF. CDR3 coding DNA: TGTGCCAGCAGCTTAGCGGACCTGAACACTGAAGCTTTCTTT.

The rearrangement links TRBV10-2 to TRBJ1-4, with D possibly TRBD1 on 5 matching bases. Trimming left V 6 bases short and J 5 bases short, with 10 bases between. Per germline, CDR1 WSHSY and CDR2 SAAADI. The CDR3 runs to 13 residues. The CDR3 region is CASRGQGNEKLFF. The CDR3 region has the DNA TGCGCCAGCAGGGGCCAGGGAAATGAAAAACTGTTTTTT.

Note on this clonotype: This may arise from a read error, as a much more abundant clone is one base away. The chain employs TRBV7-9 and TRBJ1-2; a weak D match, TRBD1 (5 bases). Deletions cut 5 bases from V and 7 bases from J, with 17 bases between. The CDR3 loop spans 14 amino acids. Germline-derived CDR1 and CDR2 are SEHNR and FQNEAQ (reference sequence). The chain's CDR3 is CASSDPRQLCGYTF. The CDR3 DNA sequence: TGTGCCAGCAGCGATCCTCGACAGCTCTGTGGCTACACCTTC.

The rearrangement joins TRBV6-1 to TRBJ2-1; maybe TRBD2 (6 bases). The V end lost 6 bases, the J end lost 12 bases, and 18 bases lay between the germline ends. The CDR3 runs to 13 residues. Germline CDR1 reads MNHNS; CDR2 reads SASEGT. This CDR3 is CASSPTGVSPQFF. The CDR3 region has the DNA TGTGCCAGCAGCCCCACGGGGGTATCTCCGCAGTTCTTC.

The chain links TRBV19 to TRBJ2-1; tentatively, D is TRBD2 (6 bases). The CDR3 has 15 amino acids. CDR1 LNHDA and CDR2 SQIVND come from the germline V gene (reference sequence). Deletions cut 5 bases from V and 7 bases from J, with 18 bases between. CDR3 DNA: TGTGCCAGTAGTCGTAGCGGAACCTCAGGTAATGAGCAGTTCTTC. Protein sequence: CASSRSGTSGNEQFF. Drawing the rest from reference TRBV19 and TRBJ2-1, the complete variable domain is DGGITQSPKYLFRKEGQNVTLSCEQNLNHDAMYWYRQDPGQGLRLIYYSQIVNDFQKGDIAEGYSVSREKKESFPLTVTSAQKNPTAFYLCASSRSGTSGNEQFFGPGTRLTVL.

V is TRBV28 and J is TRBJ2-1, with 8 bases matching TRBD2. This CDR3 is 15 amino acids long. Germline CDR1 and CDR2: MDHEN and SYDVKM. The trim removed 5 bases at V and 8 bases at J, leaving 11 bases unmatched. The DNA of the CDR3 is TGTGCCAGCAGTCCCGGGACTAGTACTTGGGATGAGCAGTTCTTC. Translating it yields CASSPGTSTWDEQFF.